The sequence of this TCR beta chain was determined in a study of T cell responses to AZD1222 COVID-19 vaccine. General study findings and limits: Spike-specific TCR breadth and depth were elevated following two AZD1222 doses. The donor group comprised mostly white British people and more females; the analysis possibly underestimated clonal diversity. CD4 TCRs associated with vaccination spanned spike, dominating at 160-218 and 743-854.

Clones were sequenced by immunoSEQ multiplex PCR, and TCRdb holds only the in-frame ones, with some missing. The sample lists roughly 180,000 clones; around 93% were seen once. This clone has only one observation. Its antigen is as yet unknown. The germline V gene has CDR1 MDHEN and CDR2 SYDVKM. V was clipped by 3 bases and J by 0 bases, with 9 bases between them. The CDR3 consists of 14 residues. The sequence came from an adult in good health. The rearrangement uses TRBV28 and TRBJ2-7; no clear D. This sample comprised peripheral blood, obtained on day 0 of AZD1222 vaccination. The CDR3 here is CASSFAGSSYEQYF. The CDR3 DNA is TGTGCCAGCAGTTTCGCAGGTTCCTCCTACGAGCAGTACTTC.